This TCR beta chain is from a study of T cell responses to AZD1222 COVID-19 vaccine. Whole-study context: Analyses pooled second doses at about 4 or about 12 weeks. Study-wide results and limits: Spike-specific TCRs gained breadth and depth after people received two AZD1222 doses. CD4 TCRs associated with vaccination spanned spike, dominating at 160-218 and 743-854.

Notes on this clone: The antigen is not known.

The CDR3 is made up of 14 amino acids. V trimming: 3 bases; J trimming: 0 bases; junction bases outside the gene matches: 5. CDR1 GTSNPN and CDR2 SVGIG come from the germline V gene (reference sequence). Profiling relied on immunoSEQ multiplex PCR, and the TCRdb table lists in-frame clones only, not all of them. The data hold more than 95,000 clones, with over 75% observed a single time. Sequencing was performed on peripheral blood, taken on day 0 of AZD1222 vaccination. The clonotype was recovered from an adult in good health. This chain connects TRBV30 to TRBJ2-7; the match to TRBD1 covers 7 bases. This chain's CDR3 is CAWRGYRGSYEQYF. The CDR3 DNA reads as TGTGCCTGGAGGGGCTACAGGGGCTCCTACGAGCAGTACTTC.